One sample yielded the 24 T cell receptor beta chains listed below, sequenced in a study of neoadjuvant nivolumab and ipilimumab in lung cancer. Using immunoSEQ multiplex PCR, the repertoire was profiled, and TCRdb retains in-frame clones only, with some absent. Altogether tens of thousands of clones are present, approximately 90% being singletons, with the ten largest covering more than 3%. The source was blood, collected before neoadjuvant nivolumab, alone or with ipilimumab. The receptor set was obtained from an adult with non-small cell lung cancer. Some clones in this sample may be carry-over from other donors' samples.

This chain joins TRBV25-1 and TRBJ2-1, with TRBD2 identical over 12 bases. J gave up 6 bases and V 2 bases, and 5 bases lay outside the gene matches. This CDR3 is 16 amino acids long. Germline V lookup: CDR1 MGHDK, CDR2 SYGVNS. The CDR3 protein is CASSEPGLAGTNEQFF. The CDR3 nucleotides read TGTGCCAGCAGTGAACCCGGACTAGCGGGAACCAATGAGCAGTTCTTC.

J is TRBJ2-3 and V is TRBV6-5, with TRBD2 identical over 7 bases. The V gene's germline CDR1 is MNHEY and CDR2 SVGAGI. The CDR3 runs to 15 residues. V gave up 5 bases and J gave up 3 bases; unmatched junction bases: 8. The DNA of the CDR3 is TGTGCCAGCAGTCCCGGCCATAGCGGGACAGATACGCAGTATTTT. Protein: CASSPGHSGTDTQYF.

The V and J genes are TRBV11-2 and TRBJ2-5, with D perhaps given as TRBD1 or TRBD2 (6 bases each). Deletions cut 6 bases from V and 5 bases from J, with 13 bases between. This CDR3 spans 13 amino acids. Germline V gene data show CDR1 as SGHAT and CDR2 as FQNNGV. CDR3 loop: CASRNQGRETQYF. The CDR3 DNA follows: TGTGCCAGCAGAAACCAGGGGAGGGAGACCCAGTACTTC. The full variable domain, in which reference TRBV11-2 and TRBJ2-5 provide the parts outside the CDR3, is EAGVAQSPRYKIIEKRQSVAFWCNPISGHATLYWYQQILGQGPKLLIQFQNNGVVDDSQLPKDRFSAERLKGVDSTLKIQPAKLEDSAVYLCASRNQGRETQYFGPGTRLLVL.

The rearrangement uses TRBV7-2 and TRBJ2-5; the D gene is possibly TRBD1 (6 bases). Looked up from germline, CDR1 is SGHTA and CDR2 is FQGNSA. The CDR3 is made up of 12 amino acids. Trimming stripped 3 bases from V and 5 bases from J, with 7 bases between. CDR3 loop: CASSLRGETQYF. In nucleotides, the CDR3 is TGTGCCAGCAGCTTGAGGGGGGAGACCCAGTACTTC. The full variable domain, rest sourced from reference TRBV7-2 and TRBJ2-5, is GAGVSQSPSNKVTEKGKDVELRCDPISGHTALYWYRQSLGQGLEFLIYFQGNSAPDKSGLPSDRFSAERTGGSVSTLTIQRTQQEDSAVYLCASSLRGETQYFGPGTRLLVL.

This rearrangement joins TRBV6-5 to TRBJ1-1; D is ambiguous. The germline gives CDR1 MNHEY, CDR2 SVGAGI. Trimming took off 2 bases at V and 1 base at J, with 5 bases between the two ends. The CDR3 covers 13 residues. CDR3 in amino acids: CASSYGRNTEAFF. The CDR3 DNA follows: TGTGCCAGCAGTTACGGGCGGAACACTGAAGCTTTCTTT.

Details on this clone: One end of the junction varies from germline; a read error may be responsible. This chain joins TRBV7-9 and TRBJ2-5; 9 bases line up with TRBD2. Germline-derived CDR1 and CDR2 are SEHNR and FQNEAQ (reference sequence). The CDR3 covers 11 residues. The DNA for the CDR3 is TGTGCCAGCAGCTCAGGGCTAGCGGGGAACTTC. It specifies CASSSGLAGNF.

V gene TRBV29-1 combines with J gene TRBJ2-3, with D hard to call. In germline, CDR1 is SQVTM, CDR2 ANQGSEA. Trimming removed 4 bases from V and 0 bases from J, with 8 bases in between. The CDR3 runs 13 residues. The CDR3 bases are TGCAGCGTTGCAGAGTCTAGCACAGATACGCAGTATTTT. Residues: CSVAESSTDTQYF.

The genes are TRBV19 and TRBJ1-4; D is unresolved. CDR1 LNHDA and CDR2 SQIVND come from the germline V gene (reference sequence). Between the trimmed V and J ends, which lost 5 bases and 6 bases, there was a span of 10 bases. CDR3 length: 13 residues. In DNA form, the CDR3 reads TGTGCCAGTAGTTCCGGGGTATATGAAAAACTGTTTTTT. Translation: CASSSGVYEKLFF.

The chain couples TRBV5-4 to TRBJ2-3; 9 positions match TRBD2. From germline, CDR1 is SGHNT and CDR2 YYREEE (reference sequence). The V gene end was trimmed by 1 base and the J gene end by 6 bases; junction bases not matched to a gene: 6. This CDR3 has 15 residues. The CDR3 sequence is CASSLWISGSDTQYF. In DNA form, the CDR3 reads TGTGCCAGCAGCTTGTGGATTAGCGGGAGTGATACGCAGTATTTT.

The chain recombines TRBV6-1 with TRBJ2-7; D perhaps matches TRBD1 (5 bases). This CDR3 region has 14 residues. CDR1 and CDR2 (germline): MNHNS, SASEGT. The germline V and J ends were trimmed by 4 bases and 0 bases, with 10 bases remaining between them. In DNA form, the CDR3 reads TGTGCCAGCAGTGCCACCAGGGACTCCTACGAGCAGTACTTC. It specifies CASSATRDSYEQYF.

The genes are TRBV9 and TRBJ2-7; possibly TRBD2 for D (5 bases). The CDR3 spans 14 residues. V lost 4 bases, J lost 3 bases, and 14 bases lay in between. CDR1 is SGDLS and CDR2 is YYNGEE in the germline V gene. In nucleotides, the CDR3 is TGTGCCAGCAGCCCTCAGACCGGGAACTACGAGCAGTACTTC. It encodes CASSPQTGNYEQYF. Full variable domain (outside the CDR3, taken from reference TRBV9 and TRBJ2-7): DSGVTQTPKHLITATGQRVTLRCSPRSGDLSVYWYQQSLDQGLQFLIQYYNGEERAKGNILERFSAQQFPDLHSELNLSSLELGDSALYFCASSPQTGNYEQYFGPGTRLTVT.

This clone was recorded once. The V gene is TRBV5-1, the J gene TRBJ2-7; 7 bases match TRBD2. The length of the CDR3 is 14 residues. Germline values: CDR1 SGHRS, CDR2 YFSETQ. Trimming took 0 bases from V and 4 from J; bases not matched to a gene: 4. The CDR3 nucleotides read TGCGCCAGCAGCTTGGACTCTAGCGGATACGAGCAGTACTTC. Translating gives CASSLDSSGYEQYF.

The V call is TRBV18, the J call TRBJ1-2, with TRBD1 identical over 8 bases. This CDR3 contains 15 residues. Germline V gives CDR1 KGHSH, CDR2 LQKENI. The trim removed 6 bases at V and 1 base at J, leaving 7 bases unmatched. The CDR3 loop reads CASSPSGQDNYGYTF. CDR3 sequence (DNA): TGTGCCAGCTCTCCTTCGGGACAGGATAACTATGGCTACACCTTC.

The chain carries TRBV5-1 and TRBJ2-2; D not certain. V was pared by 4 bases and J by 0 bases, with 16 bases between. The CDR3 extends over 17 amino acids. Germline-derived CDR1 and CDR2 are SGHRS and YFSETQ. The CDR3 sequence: CASSGRWVESNTGELFF. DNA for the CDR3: TGCGCCAGCAGCGGGCGGTGGGTCGAGTCGAACACCGGGGAGCTGTTTTTT.

This CDR3 is CASTAGGYGQPQHF. CDR3 nucleotide sequence: TGTGCCAGCACCGCGGGGGGTTATGGTCAGCCCCAGCATTTT. This chain links TRBV6-5 with TRBJ1-5; maybe TRBD1 (5 bases). Trimming left V 7 bases short and J 6 bases short, with 16 bases between. Germline CDR1 is MNHEY and CDR2 is SVGAGI. The CDR3 covers 14 residues.

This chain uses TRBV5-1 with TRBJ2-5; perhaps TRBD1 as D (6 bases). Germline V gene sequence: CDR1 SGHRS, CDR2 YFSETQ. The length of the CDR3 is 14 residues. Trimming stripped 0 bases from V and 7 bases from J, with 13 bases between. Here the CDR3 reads CASSLEGGVATQYF. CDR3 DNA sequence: TGCGCCAGCAGCTTGGAAGGGGGAGTGGCGACCCAGTACTTC.

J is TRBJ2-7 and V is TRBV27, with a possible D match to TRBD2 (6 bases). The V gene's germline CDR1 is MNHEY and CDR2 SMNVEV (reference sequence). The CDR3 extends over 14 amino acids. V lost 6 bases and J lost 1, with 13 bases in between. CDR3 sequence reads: CASSLQAGSYEQYF. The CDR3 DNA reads TGTGCCAGCAGCCTCCAGGCGGGGTCCTACGAGCAGTACTTC.

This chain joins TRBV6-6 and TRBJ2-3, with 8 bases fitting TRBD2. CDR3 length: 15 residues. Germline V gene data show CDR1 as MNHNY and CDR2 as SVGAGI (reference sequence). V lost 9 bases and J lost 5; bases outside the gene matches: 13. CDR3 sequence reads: CASTSGREVIDTQYF. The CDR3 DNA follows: TGTGCCAGTACTAGCGGAAGAGAGGTCATAGATACGCAGTATTTT.

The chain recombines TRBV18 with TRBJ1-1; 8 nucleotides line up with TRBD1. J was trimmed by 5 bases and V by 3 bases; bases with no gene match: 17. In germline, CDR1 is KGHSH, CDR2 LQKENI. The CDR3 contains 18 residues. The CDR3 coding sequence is TGTGCCAGCTCACCTAATCGTCCCGGGACAGGCGCGGGGACTGAAGCTTTCTTT. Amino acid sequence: CASSPNRPGTGAGTEAFF. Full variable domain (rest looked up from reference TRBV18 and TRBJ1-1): NAGVMQNPRHLVRRRGQEARLRCSPMKGHSHVYWYRQLPEEGLKFMVYLQKENIIDESGMPKERFSAEFPKEGPSILRIQQVVRGDSAAYFCASSPNRPGTGAGTEAFFGQGTRLTVV.

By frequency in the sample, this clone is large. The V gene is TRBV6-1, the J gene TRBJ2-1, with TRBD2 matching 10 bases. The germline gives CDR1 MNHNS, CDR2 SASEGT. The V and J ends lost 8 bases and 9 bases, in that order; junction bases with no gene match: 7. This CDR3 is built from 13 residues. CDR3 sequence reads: CASQLAGAGEQFF. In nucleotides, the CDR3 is TGTGCCAGCCAGCTAGCGGGAGCCGGTGAGCAGTTCTTC.

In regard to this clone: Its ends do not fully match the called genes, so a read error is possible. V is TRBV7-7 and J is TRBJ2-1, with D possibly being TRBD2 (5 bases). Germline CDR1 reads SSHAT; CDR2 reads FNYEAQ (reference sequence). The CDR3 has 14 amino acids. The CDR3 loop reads CASSALVEGGEQFF. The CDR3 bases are TGTGCTAGCAGTGCCCTCGTAGAGGGCGGTGAGCAGTTCTTC.

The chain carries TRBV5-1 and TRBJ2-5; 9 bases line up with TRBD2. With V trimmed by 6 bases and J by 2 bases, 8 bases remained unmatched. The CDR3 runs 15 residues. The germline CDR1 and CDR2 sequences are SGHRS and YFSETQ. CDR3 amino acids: CASTSLAGIQETQYF. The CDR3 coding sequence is TGCGCCAGCACAAGTCTAGCGGGGATACAAGAGACCCAGTACTTC.

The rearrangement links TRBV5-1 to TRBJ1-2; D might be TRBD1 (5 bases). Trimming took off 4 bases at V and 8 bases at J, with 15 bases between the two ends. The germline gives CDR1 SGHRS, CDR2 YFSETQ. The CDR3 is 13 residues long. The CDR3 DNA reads TGCGCCAGCAGCCCGAGGGGATCCGGAGGCTACACCTTC. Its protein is CASSPRGSGGYTF.

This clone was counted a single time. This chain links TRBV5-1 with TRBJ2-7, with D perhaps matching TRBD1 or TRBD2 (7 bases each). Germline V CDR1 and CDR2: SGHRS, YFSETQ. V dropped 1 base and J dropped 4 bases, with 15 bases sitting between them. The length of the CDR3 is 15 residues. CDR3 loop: CASSLMAGGGYEQYF. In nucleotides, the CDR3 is TGCGCCAGCAGCTTGATGGCAGGGGGAGGGTACGAGCAGTACTTC.